These 21 T cell receptor beta chains originate from one sample sequenced in a study of PD-L1 blockade in urothelial cancer (dated by TCRdb to about 2017). Library construction relied on the immunoSEQ multiplex PCR assay. TCRdb's version of the immuneACCESS table is confined to in-frame rearrangements and falls short of the full clone set. An unresolved V gene accounts for under half of the shortfall where checked; the remainder is of unknown origin. The sample table shows 29,000 or so clones, and around 87% are seen once. Around 2.9% of the sample is held by the ten biggest clonotypes. Sequenced material: PBMCs, taken around atezolizumab (anti-PD-L1) treatment. These TCRs come from a man aged 45-65 years with urothelial cancer.

This sequence joins TRBV6-5 and TRBJ2-2; 11 bases are shared with TRBD2. Germline-derived CDR1 and CDR2 are MNHEY and SVGAGI. This CDR3 contains 14 residues. V gave up 6 bases and J gave up 7 bases; unmatched junction bases: 4. CDR3 nucleotides: TGTGCCAGCAGCATAGCGGGGGGGGGCGGGGAGCTGTTTTTT. Amino acids: CASSIAGGGGELFF.

V and J are TRBV30 and TRBJ1-2, with TRBD1 as a possible D gene (5 bases). There are 13 residues in the CDR3. Germline V gene data show CDR1 as GTSNPN and CDR2 as SVGIG (reference sequence). Trimming left V 5 bases short and J 4 bases short, with 14 bases between. The CDR3 here is CAWGAGPGYGYTF. CDR3 DNA sequence: TGTGCCTGGGGGGCAGGGCCCGGCTATGGCTACACCTTC.

The chain links TRBV19 to TRBJ2-1; D is possibly TRBD1 (6 bases). This CDR3 has 12 residues. V lost 3 bases and J lost 12, with 12 bases in between. Germline CDR1 LNHDA, CDR2 SQIVND (reference sequence). The CDR3 bases are TGTGCCAGTAGTATTGGTCCCAGGGGGCAGTTCTTC. This gives the protein CASSIGPRGQFF.

This sequence joins TRBV19 and TRBJ1-1, with D unresolved. CDR3 length equals 13 residues. Germline CDR1 LNHDA, CDR2 SQIVND (reference sequence). Trimming took off 10 bases at V and 0 bases at J, with 12 bases between the two ends. CDR3 amino acids: CAISAQLNTEAFF. In DNA form, the CDR3 reads TGTGCCATCTCCGCACAGCTGAACACTGAAGCTTTCTTT.

J is TRBJ1-2 and V is TRBV9; D remains unclear. The V end was cut by 3 bases, the J end by 7 bases, with 16 bases between. In germline, CDR1 is SGDLS, CDR2 YYNGEE. The CDR3 has 14 amino acids. CDR3 DNA sequence: TGTGCCAGCAGCGCGAGGGCTCAGGCGGGTGGCTACACCTTC. Its protein product is CASSARAQAGGYTF.

The chain combines TRBV4-1 with TRBJ2-1, with D hard to call. This CDR3 has 16 amino acids. Trimming shortened V by 1 base and J by 4 bases, and 14 bases separated the two germline ends. CDR1 and CDR2 from the germline V gene are MGHRA and YSYEKL. CDR3 protein: CASSQVDRNPYNEQFF. CDR3 nucleotide sequence: TGCGCCAGCAGCCAAGTCGATAGAAACCCATACAATGAGCAGTTCTTC.

The chain links TRBV7-3 to TRBJ2-5; TRBD1 agrees at 7 bases. Germline trimming cut 1 base from V and 2 bases from J; bases unmatched to any gene: 16. Per the germline V gene, CDR1 is SGHTA and CDR2 is FQGTGA. The CDR3 is 19 amino acids. The chain's CDR3 is CASSLRAPTGWGLQETQYF. The DNA for the CDR3 is TGTGCCAGCAGCTTAAGGGCGCCGACAGGGTGGGGGTTGCAAGAGACCCAGTACTTC.

This rearrangement joins TRBV6-1 to TRBJ1-2; D gene ambiguous. The CDR3 extends over 13 amino acids. The V gene's germline CDR1 is MNHNS and CDR2 SASEGT. V lost 7 bases to trimming and J lost 8 bases, with 17 bases between them. CDR3 sequence reads: CASKFGPQQGYTF. The CDR3 nucleotides read TGTGCCAGCAAGTTCGGCCCACAACAGGGCTACACCTTC.

This clone was seen a few times. V is TRBV7-9 and J is TRBJ1-6; no firm D call. V was shortened by 3 bases and J by 9 bases, with 15 bases between the two germline ends. The germline V gene has CDR1 SEHNR and CDR2 FQNEAQ (reference sequence). CDR3 size: 15 residues. DNA for the CDR3: TGTGCCAGCAGCTTGGAGGACGCGGTGGGTTCACCCCTCCACTTT. It encodes CASSLEDAVGSPLHF.

This clone was found once. The rearrangement uses TRBV7-9 and TRBJ1-3; 7 bases match TRBD1. V was clipped by 6 bases and J by 2 bases; unmatched bases: 10. Germline CDR1 and CDR2: SEHNR and FQNEAQ (reference sequence). The CDR3 runs 16 residues. The CDR3 bases are TGTGCCAGCAGACCAAACTCACAGGGGACTGGAAACACCATATATTTT. It encodes CASRPNSQGTGNTIYF.

The V and J genes are TRBV5-1 and TRBJ2-3, with 11 bases fitting TRBD2. V was clipped by 4 bases and J by 4 bases; unmatched bases: 11. Germline assignment: CDR1 SGHRS and CDR2 YFSETQ. This CDR3 contains 17 residues. The CDR3: CASSPLISGRGADTQYF. The CDR3 nucleotides read TGCGCCAGCAGCCCTCTTATTAGCGGGAGGGGCGCAGATACGCAGTATTTT.

The rearrangement links TRBV5-1 to TRBJ2-1; 9 nucleotides match TRBD1. CDR1 and CDR2 (germline): SGHRS, YFSETQ. Unmatched junction bases numbered 6, after V lost 2 bases and J lost 6 bases. The CDR3 totals 15 residues. The CDR3 loop is CASSFRTGDSNEQFF. The CDR3 DNA is TGCGCCAGCAGCTTTAGGACAGGGGATAGCAATGAGCAGTTCTTC.

V is TRBV9 and J is TRBJ2-2; 8 positions agree with TRBD1. The germline CDR1 and CDR2 sequences are SGDLS and YYNGEE. Trimming removed 7 bases from V and 7 bases from J; junction bases left unmatched: 3. The CDR3 has 12 residues. The CDR3 reads CASDTGGGELFF. Here the CDR3 DNA reads TGTGCCAGCGATACAGGGGGCGGGGAGCTGTTTTTT.

This clone was picked up one time. The rearrangement joins TRBV28 to TRBJ2-1, with 13 bases lining up with TRBD2. Trimming took 6 bases from V and 7 from J; bases not matched to a gene: 9. There are 16 residues in the CDR3. CDR1 is MDHEN, CDR2 SYDVKM, per germline. The CDR3 region is CASRPTSGRAGNEQFF. The CDR3 DNA follows: TGTGCCAGCAGACCAACTAGCGGGAGGGCGGGGAATGAGCAGTTCTTC.

The V call is TRBV9, the J call TRBJ2-7; weak D call: TRBD2 (5 bases). The V gene's germline CDR1 is SGDLS and CDR2 YYNGEE. The CDR3 length is 15 residues. With 4 bases removed from V and 2 bases from J, the gap between germline ends came to 16 bases. The CDR3 bases are TGTGCCAGCAGCCCTCGAGGAGCGGATACCTACGAGCAGTACTTC. This sequence encodes CASSPRGADTYEQYF. Full variable domain (missing parts from reference TRBV9 and TRBJ2-7): DSGVTQTPKHLITATGQRVTLRCSPRSGDLSVYWYQQSLDQGLQFLIQYYNGEERAKGNILERFSAQQFPDLHSELNLSSLELGDSALYFCASSPRGADTYEQYFGPGTRLTVT.

The V and J genes are TRBV11-2 and TRBJ1-1, with 9 nucleotides matching TRBD1. J lost 0 bases, V lost 5 bases, and 7 bases had no gene match. Per germline, CDR1 SGHAT and CDR2 FQNNGV. The CDR3 is made up of 16 amino acids. The CDR3: CASSPGQGGMNTEAFF. Here the CDR3 DNA reads TGTGCCAGCAGCCCGGGACAGGGAGGCATGAACACTGAAGCTTTCTTT.

V gene TRBV19 combines with J gene TRBJ2-1, with 8 bases fitting TRBD2. Germline V gene sequence: CDR1 LNHDA, CDR2 SQIVND (reference sequence). This CDR3 has 15 amino acids. The trim removed 6 bases at V and 6 bases at J, leaving 10 bases unmatched. CDR3 nucleotide sequence: TGTGCCAGTAGACAGACTAGCGCCACTCTCAATGAGCAGTTCTTC. Protein: CASRQTSATLNEQFF.

The sample holds one count of this clone. The chain couples TRBV15 to TRBJ2-3; tentatively, D is TRBD2 (6 bases). CDR1 LNHNV and CDR2 YYDKDF come from the germline V gene (reference sequence). V gave up 8 bases and J gave up 1 base, with 19 bases separating them. CDR3 length: 16 residues. The CDR3 protein is CATAPGGLARTDTQYF. DNA for the CDR3: TGTGCCACCGCCCCTGGGGGACTTGCCCGCACAGATACGCAGTATTTT.

The CDR3: CASSLGQGVVGQPQHF. CDR3 coding DNA: TGTGCCAGCAGCTTGGGACAGGGGGTGGTGGGTCAGCCCCAGCATTTT. This chain joins TRBV5-6 and TRBJ1-5; the match to TRBD1 covers 9 bases. Germline CDR1 SGHDT, CDR2 YYEEEE. With V trimmed by 0 bases and J by 6 bases, 7 bases remained unmatched. The CDR3 spans 16 residues.

This clone has a single count. The chain combines TRBV7-2 with TRBJ1-2; TRBD1 matches at 10 bases. The CDR3 length is 17 residues. Germline values: CDR1 SGHTA, CDR2 FQGNSA. V lost 4 bases and J lost 6; bases outside the gene matches: 14. The CDR3 DNA sequence: TGTGCCAGCAGCTCGTTAACCGGGACAGGGGTTTATAATGGCTACACCTTC. This encodes CASSSLTGTGVYNGYTF.

The rearrangement uses TRBV6-6 and TRBJ2-7, with 8 bases lining up with TRBD2. The CDR3 has 14 amino acids. Germline CDR1 and CDR2: MNHNY and SVGAGI (reference sequence). Trimming cost V 0 bases and J 2 bases; bases outside gene matches: 0. CDR3 loop: CASSYSGRAYEQYF. CDR3 in DNA: TGTGCCAGCAGTTACTCCGGGAGGGCCTACGAGCAGTACTTC.